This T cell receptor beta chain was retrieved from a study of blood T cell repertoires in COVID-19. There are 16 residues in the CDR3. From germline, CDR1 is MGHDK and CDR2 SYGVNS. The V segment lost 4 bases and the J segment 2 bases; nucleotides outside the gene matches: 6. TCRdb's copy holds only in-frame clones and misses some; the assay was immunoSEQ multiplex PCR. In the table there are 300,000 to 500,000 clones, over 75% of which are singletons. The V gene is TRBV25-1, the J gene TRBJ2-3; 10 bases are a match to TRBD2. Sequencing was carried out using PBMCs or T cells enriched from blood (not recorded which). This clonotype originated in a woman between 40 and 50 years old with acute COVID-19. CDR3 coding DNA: TGTGCCAGCAGTGGGGGAGCGGGGGGGTTCACAGATACGCAGTATTTT. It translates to CASSGGAGGFTDTQYF.